Listed below are T cell receptor beta chains from one sample, sequenced in a study of T cells in Graves' hyperthyroidism and ophthalmopathy. From the multiplex PCR reads, TCRdb called clonotypes with MiXCR, one entry per CDR3 protein. This table holds hundreds of thousands of distinct CDR3 sequences, 14% found once. Sequenced material: blood. These receptors were taken from a woman aged 18-35 years with Graves' hyperthyroidism. CDR3s include the opening cysteine and the closing phenylalanine or tryptophan. The D gene is left open where the match is weak. Not every row has a clone size; where given, it reads once, few, many or a size class.

d_gene: .; abundance: many; v_gene: TRBV30; j_gene: TRBJ1-5; len: 12; CDR3aa: CAWQDQNQPQHF; CDR3nt: TGTGCCTGGCAGGATCAAAATCAGCCCCAGCATTTT
d_gene: TRBD1; abundance: .; v_gene: TRBV5-1; j_gene: TRBJ1-2; len: 15; CDR3aa: CASSPGQAWDYGYTF; CDR3nt: TGCGCCAGCAGCCCGGGACAGGCGTGGGACTATGGCTACACCTTC
d_gene: .; abundance: .; v_gene: TRBV9; j_gene: TRBJ2-1; len: 14; CDR3aa: CASSVGWDPNEQFF; CDR3nt: TGTGCCAGCAGCGTAGGGTGGGACCCAAATGAGCAGTTCTTC
d_gene: TRBD1; abundance: .; v_gene: TRBV10-1; j_gene: TRBJ2-2; len: 17; CDR3aa: CASSETGTGFIAGELFF; CDR3nt: TGCGCCAGCAGTGAGACCGGGACAGGGTTCATCGCCGGGGAGCTGTTTTTT
d_gene: .; abundance: many; v_gene: TRBV28; j_gene: TRBJ2-2; len: 14; CDR3aa: CASSLGFSTGELFF; CDR3nt: TGTGCCAGCAGTTTAGGGTTTAGCACCGGGGAGCTGTTTTTT
d_gene: .; abundance: many; v_gene: TRBV30; j_gene: TRBJ2-1; len: 15; CDR3aa: CAWSVSSRVRNEQFF; CDR3nt: TGTGCCTGGAGTGTAAGCTCGCGGGTGCGCAATGAGCAGTTCTTC
d_gene: TRBD1; abundance: many; v_gene: TRBV11-2; j_gene: TRBJ2-7; len: 16; CDR3aa: CASSGSFGTGAHEQYF; CDR3nt: TGTGCCAGCAGCGGCTCTTTCGGGACAGGGGCCCACGAGCAGTACTTC
d_gene: TRBD1; abundance: few; v_gene: TRBV6-1; j_gene: TRBJ1-2; len: 16; CDR3aa: CASSPFLPDRGYGYTF; CDR3nt: TGTGCCAGCAGTCCCTTCCTTCCGGACAGGGGGTATGGCTACACCTTC
d_gene: TRBD2; abundance: .; v_gene: TRBV30; j_gene: TRBJ2-1; len: 13; CDR3aa: CAWSVKAGVEQFF; CDR3nt: TGTGCCTGGAGTGTAAAGGCGGGAGTTGAGCAGTTCTTC
d_gene: .; abundance: few; v_gene: TRBV6-1; j_gene: TRBJ2-2; len: 13; CDR3aa: CASSEARAGELFF; CDR3nt: TGTGCCAGCAGTGAAGCGAGGGCCGGGGAGCTGTTTTTT
d_gene: .; abundance: .; v_gene: TRBV20-1; j_gene: TRBJ2-3; len: 14; CDR3aa: CSAGREWESDTQYF; CDR3nt: TGCAGTGCGGGCCGCGAATGGGAGTCAGATACGCAGTATTTT
d_gene: TRBD1; abundance: .; v_gene: TRBV9; j_gene: TRBJ2-6; len: 18; CDR3aa: CASSSWTGYPSGANVLTF; CDR3nt: TGTGCCAGCAGCTCTTGGACAGGGTACCCGTCTGGGGCCAACGTCCTGACTTTC
d_gene: .; abundance: many; v_gene: TRBV18; j_gene: TRBJ2-2; len: 14; CDR3aa: CASSPSLGTGELFF; CDR3nt: TGTGCCAGCTCACCCTCTTTGGGCACCGGGGAGCTGTTTTTT
d_gene: .; abundance: many; v_gene: TRBV6-1; j_gene: TRBJ2-5; len: 14; CDR3aa: CASSHLPRQETQYF; CDR3nt: TGTGCCAGCAGCCATCTTCCGCGTCAAGAGACCCAGTACTTC
d_gene: .; abundance: many; v_gene: TRBV18; j_gene: TRBJ2-1; len: 15; CDR3aa: CASSIVGGAENEQFF; CDR3nt: TGTGCCAGCTCGATCGTCGGTGGGGCCGAGAATGAGCAGTTCTTC
d_gene: .; abundance: many; v_gene: TRBV18; j_gene: TRBJ1-3; len: 16; CDR3aa: CASSPRKGLSGNTIYF; CDR3nt: TGTGCCAGCTCACCTAGAAAAGGGCTCTCTGGAAACACCATATATTTT
d_gene: .; abundance: many; v_gene: TRBV3-1; j_gene: TRBJ2-5; len: 15; CDR3aa: CASSRPGLEKETQYF; CDR3nt: TGTGCCAGCAGCCGTCCGGGACTTGAAAAAGAGACCCAGTACTTC
d_gene: TRBD1; abundance: .; v_gene: TRBV7-9; j_gene: TRBJ1-5; len: 16; CDR3aa: CASSLVEGALIQPQHF; CDR3nt: TGTGCCAGCAGCTTAGTAGAGGGGGCGTTGATCCAGCCCCAGCATTTT
d_gene: TRBD1; abundance: few; v_gene: TRBV9; j_gene: TRBJ2-3; len: 19; CDR3aa: CASSVTGTGMGGFTDTQYF; CDR3nt: TGTGCCAGCAGCGTCACCGGGACAGGGATGGGGGGGTTCACAGATACGCAGTATTTT
d_gene: TRBD1; abundance: few; v_gene: TRBV9; j_gene: TRBJ2-5; len: 16; CDR3aa: CASSVGTGTYQETQYF; CDR3nt: TGTGCCAGCAGCGTCGGGACAGGGACATACCAAGAGACCCAGTACTTC
d_gene: TRBD2; abundance: many; v_gene: TRBV7-6; j_gene: TRBJ2-1; len: 16; CDR3aa: CASSTGTSNRNNEQFF; CDR3nt: TGTGCCAGCAGTACCGGGACTAGCAATCGGAACAATGAGCAGTTCTTC
d_gene: .; abundance: many; v_gene: TRBV7-9; j_gene: TRBJ2-5; len: 18; CDR3aa: CASSLGRFGDKGEETQYF; CDR3nt: TGTGCCAGCAGCCTAGGTCGCTTTGGGGACAAAGGGGAGGAGACCCAGTACTTC
d_gene: .; abundance: few; v_gene: TRBV6-5; j_gene: TRBJ1-1; len: 17; CDR3aa: CASSYSGRGVSNLEAFF; CDR3nt: TGTGCCAGCAGTTACTCGGGGAGGGGAGTCTCGAACCTTGAAGCTTTCTTT
d_gene: TRBD1; abundance: few; v_gene: TRBV14; j_gene: TRBJ2-5; len: 14; CDR3aa: CASSLTGSEETQYF; CDR3nt: TGTGCCAGCAGCCTGACAGGGTCAGAAGAGACCCAGTACTTC
d_gene: TRBD2; abundance: many; v_gene: TRBV3-1; j_gene: TRBJ2-7; len: 16; CDR3aa: CASSRYSGLASYEQYF; CDR3nt: TGTGCCAGCAGCCGATATTCGGGACTAGCCTCCTACGAGCAGTACTTC
d_gene: .; abundance: many; v_gene: TRBV30; j_gene: TRBJ2-1; len: 13; CDR3aa: CAWSDGSYNEQFF; CDR3nt: TGTGCCTGGAGTGACGGGTCCTACAATGAGCAGTTCTTC
d_gene: .; abundance: .; v_gene: TRBV18; j_gene: TRBJ1-1; len: 14; CDR3aa: CASSPPAEGGDAFF; CDR3nt: TGTGCCAGCTCACCACCGGCGGAGGGAGGAGACGCTTTCTTT
d_gene: .; abundance: .; v_gene: TRBV13; j_gene: TRBJ2-1; len: 14; CDR3aa: CASSPRTRNNEQFF; CDR3nt: TGTGCCAGCAGCCCACGGACGAGAAACAATGAGCAGTTCTTC
d_gene: TRBD1; abundance: many; v_gene: TRBV7-3; j_gene: TRBJ2-1; len: 16; CDR3aa: CASSSGSGTGANEQFF; CDR3nt: TGTGCCAGCAGCTCCGGTTCCGGGACAGGGGCGAATGAGCAGTTCTTC
d_gene: .; abundance: many; v_gene: TRBV10-1; j_gene: TRBJ2-3; len: 14; CDR3aa: CASSAGGIADTQYF; CDR3nt: TGCGCCAGCAGTGCGGGGGGCATCGCAGATACGCAGTATTTT
d_gene: .; abundance: few; v_gene: TRBV5-1; j_gene: TRBJ1-2; len: 15; CDR3aa: CASSLVRGSNYGYTF; CDR3nt: TGCGCCAGCAGCTTGGTACGGGGGTCTAACTATGGCTACACCTTC
d_gene: TRBD2; abundance: many; v_gene: TRBV10-3; j_gene: TRBJ2-5; len: 16; CDR3aa: CAISTRTSGEAETQYF; CDR3nt: TGTGCCATCAGCACCAGGACTAGCGGGGAAGCAGAGACCCAGTACTTC
d_gene: .; abundance: many; v_gene: TRBV2; j_gene: TRBJ2-1; len: 15; CDR3aa: CASSVGGPLGNEQFF; CDR3nt: TGTGCCAGCAGTGTAGGGGGGCCGTTAGGCAATGAGCAGTTCTTC
d_gene: .; abundance: many; v_gene: TRBV2; j_gene: TRBJ1-5; len: 14; CDR3aa: CASSEGWTNQPQHF; CDR3nt: TGTGCCAGCAGCGAGGGGTGGACCAATCAGCCCCAGCATTTT
d_gene: .; abundance: few; v_gene: TRBV24-1; j_gene: TRBJ1-2; len: 12; CDR3aa: CATSEGIYGYTF; CDR3nt: TGTGCCACCAGCGAGGGGATCTATGGCTACACCTTC
d_gene: .; abundance: once; v_gene: TRBV28; j_gene: TRBJ1-2; len: 12; CDR3aa: CASGQGLYGYTF; CDR3nt: TGTGCCAGCGGGCAGGGCCTCTATGGCTACACCTTC